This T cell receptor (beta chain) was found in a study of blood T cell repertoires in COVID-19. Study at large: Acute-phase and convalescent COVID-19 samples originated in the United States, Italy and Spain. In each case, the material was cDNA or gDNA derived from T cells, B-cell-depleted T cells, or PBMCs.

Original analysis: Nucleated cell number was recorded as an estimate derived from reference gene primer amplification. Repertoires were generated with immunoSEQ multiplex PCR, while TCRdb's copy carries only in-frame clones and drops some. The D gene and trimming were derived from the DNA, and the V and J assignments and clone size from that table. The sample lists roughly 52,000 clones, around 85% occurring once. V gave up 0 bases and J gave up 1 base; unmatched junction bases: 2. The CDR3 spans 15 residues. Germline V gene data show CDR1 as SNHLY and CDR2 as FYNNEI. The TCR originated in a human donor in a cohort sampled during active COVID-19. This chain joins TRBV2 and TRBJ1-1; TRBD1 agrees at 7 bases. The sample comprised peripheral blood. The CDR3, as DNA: TGTGCCAGCAGTGAAGCAGAGGGGGCGAACACTGAAGCTTTCTTT. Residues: CASSEAEGANTEAFF.